This paragraph covers one T cell receptor (beta chain) sequence. Its cognate antigen is unknown. Libraries were prepared by immunoSEQ multiplex PCR; TCRdb keeps only in-frame clonotypes and omits some of them. The data contain under 350,000 clones, 86% of them singletons. V lost 3 bases to trimming and J lost 4 bases, with 13 bases between them. The germline V gene encodes CDR1 SGHDT and CDR2 YYEEEE. The CDR3 is 15 amino acids. These data belong to a study of cytomegalovirus exposure and HLA in healthy donors. Study-wide findings and caveats: A few of the chains that were CMV-associated were confirmed in vitro to be specific for CMV antigens.

The source material was PBMCs. The chain couples TRBV5-6 to TRBJ1-4; D call uncertain. This sequence was found in a woman under 30 in good health and CMV-seronegative. The CDR3 sequence: CASSSGWEGNEKLFF. As DNA, the CDR3 is TGTGCCAGCAGCTCAGGCTGGGAGGGTAATGAAAAACTGTTTTTT.